A single sample gave rise to the 13 T cell receptor beta chains below, sequenced in a study of T cell repertoires in cytomegalovirus infection. TCRdb itself ran the reads through MiXCR, one entry per CDR3 protein. The sample lists about 150,000 distinct CDR3 sequences, about a quarter occurring once. Sequenced input: PBMCs. These receptors all stem from a human donor in good health (CMV status not recorded). Some clones in this sample may be carry-over from other donors' samples.

This clonotype showed up just a few times. The V call is TRBV27, the J call TRBJ2-1, with D tentatively TRBD1 (5 bases). CDR3 length: 14 residues. V lost 5 bases to trimming and J lost 4 bases, with 12 bases between them. From germline, CDR1 is MNHEY and CDR2 SMNVEV (reference sequence). CDR3 DNA sequence: TGTGCCAGCAGTCCTAAAGGGGCATACAATGAGCAGTTCTTC. Protein sequence: CASSPKGAYNEQFF.

The chain has TRBV25-1 and TRBJ1-2, with D possibly matching TRBD1 (6 bases). This CDR3 region has 14 residues. The V and J ends lost 3 bases and 2 bases respectively, with 10 bases between them. Germline V gene sequence: CDR1 MGHDK, CDR2 SYGVNS. The CDR3 DNA sequence: TGTGCCAGCAGTGATAGGACAGAAAACTATGGCTACACCTTC. Translated: CASSDRTENYGYTF.

The V and J genes are TRBV29-1 and TRBJ2-1; 8 positions match TRBD1. Germline-derived CDR1 and CDR2 are SQVTM and ANQGSEA. CDR3 length: 13 residues. V lost 1 base, J lost 9 bases, and 5 bases stayed unmatched. The CDR3 region has the DNA TGCAGCGTTGAAGGTAGACAGGGGTTTGAGCAGTTCTTC. Translated: CSVEGRQGFEQFF.

The V and J genes are TRBV6-6 and TRBJ2-7; tentatively, D is TRBD1 (5 bases). The germline V gene has CDR1 MNHNY and CDR2 SVGAGI (reference sequence). The CDR3 runs 15 residues. The V end lost 6 bases, the J end lost 5 bases, and 20 bases lay between the germline ends. CDR3 sequence: CASRRQPTLVDEQYF. The CDR3 bases are TGTGCCAGCAGACGACAGCCAACCCTGGTTGACGAGCAGTACTTC.

This clonotype was detected many times. The chain uses TRBV7-6 and TRBJ2-5; no clear D. Germline CDR1 SGHVS, CDR2 FNYEAQ. This CDR3 has 14 residues. Deletions cut 1 base from V and 1 base from J, with 7 bases between. In nucleotides, the CDR3 is TGTGCCAGCAGCTTAGTGGGCAGCCAAGAGACCCAGTACTTC. Encoded protein: CASSLVGSQETQYF. The complete variable domain, with remaining parts taken from reference TRBV7-6 and TRBJ2-5, reads GAGVSQSPRYKVTKRGQDVALRCDPISGHVSLYWYRQALGQGPEFLTYFNYEAQQDKSGLPNDRFSAERPEGSISTLTIQRTEQRDSAMYRCASSLVGSQETQYFGPGTRLLVL.

This rearrangement joins TRBV4-3 to TRBJ1-1, with 10 bases lining up with TRBD1. CDR3 length equals 14 residues. J gave up 8 bases and V 5 bases, and 8 bases lay outside the gene matches. Per the germline V gene, CDR1 is LGHNA and CDR2 is YSLEER. Here the CDR3 reads CASSSTGGFAEAFF. CDR3 nucleotides: TGCGCCAGCAGCTCGACAGGGGGCTTCGCGGAAGCTTTCTTT.

The chain has TRBV7-9 and TRBJ2-1; 12 bases agree with TRBD2. Germline V CDR1 and CDR2: SEHNR, FQNEAQ (reference sequence). The J segment lost 7 bases and the V segment lost 2 bases, leaving 6 bases of the junction unmatched. The CDR3 totals 16 residues. CDR3 in amino acids: CASSLLGLAGTNEQFF. Written as DNA, the CDR3 is TGTGCCAGCAGCTTATTGGGACTAGCGGGTACGAATGAGCAGTTCTTC.

V and J are TRBV19 and TRBJ2-1; D uncertain. Germline lookup yields CDR1 LNHDA and CDR2 SQIVND (reference sequence). The CDR3 loop spans 13 amino acids. Trimming pared 3 bases from V and 9 bases from J, leaving 12 bases between. The CDR3 region has the DNA TGTGCCAGTAGTATCAGTGAAGGGCCTGAGCAGTTCTTC. Its translation is CASSISEGPEQFF.

The chain links TRBV14 to TRBJ2-7, with 9 bases that match TRBD2. V shed 3 bases and J 3 bases; nucleotides not matched to a gene: 6. Germline V gene sequence: CDR1 SGHDN, CDR2 FVKESK. The CDR3 loop spans 15 amino acids. CDR3 coding DNA: TGTGCCAGCAGCCAGGGACTAGCCCTCTTCTACGAGCAGTACTTC. Protein sequence: CASSQGLALFYEQYF.

This clonotype was observed a handful of times. The CDR3, as DNA: TGCAGTGCTAGAGAGCCGGGACTAGCGGGAGGTGAGCAGTTCTTC. Residues: CSAREPGLAGGEQFF. The rearrangement uses TRBV20-1 and TRBJ2-1; 15 nucleotides match TRBD2. Germline trimming cut 0 bases from V and 9 bases from J; bases unmatched to any gene: 3. CDR1 and CDR2 (germline): DFQATT, SNEGSKA (reference sequence). The length of the CDR3 is 15 residues.

The chain uses TRBV9 and TRBJ2-1, with D tentatively TRBD2 (6 bases). The germline V gene has CDR1 SGDLS and CDR2 YYNGEE. The CDR3 is 16 amino acids. Trimming removed 0 bases at V and 1 base at J, with 11 bases between. The CDR3 coding sequence is TGTGCCAGCAGCGTAGGTCCTAGCGCATCCTACAATGAGCAGTTCTTC. Amino acid sequence: CASSVGPSASYNEQFF.

This chain uses TRBV2 with TRBJ1-6; unclear D gene. V lost 3 bases to trimming and J lost 14 bases, with 14 bases between them. Per the germline V gene, CDR1 is SNHLY and CDR2 is FYNNEI. The CDR3 runs 13 residues. This CDR3 reads CASSDEQFSALHF. The CDR3 DNA is TGTGCCAGCAGTGATGAACAGTTTTCCGCCCTCCACTTT.

This clonotype was found a few times. The gene calls are TRBV6-1 and TRBJ2-3; TRBD1 might be the D (6 bases). V lost 4 bases, J lost 2 bases, and 13 bases lay in between. This CDR3 spans 15 amino acids. Germline CDR1 and CDR2: MNHNS and SASEGT. The CDR3 bases are TGTGCCAGCAGTGCTTTACAGGGCAACACAGATACGCAGTATTTT. Translating gives CASSALQGNTDTQYF.